The clone carrying this TCR beta chain appeared a few times. This sample is part of a study of T-cell memory formation after mild COVID-19. Overall study context: TCR clusters showed largely donor specificity.

The V segment lost 2 bases and the J segment 6 bases; nucleotides outside the gene matches: 3. This CDR3 has 14 amino acids. MiXCR, applied by TCRdb to the 5' RACE reads, yields one record per CDR3 protein. The data contain 98,000 or so distinct CDR3 sequences, roughly a sixth of them singletons. This chain links TRBV12-3 or TRBV12-4 with TRBJ1-1; TRBD1 matches 10 bases. The receptor comes from a young man who had mild COVID-19 (a few samples of this study predate the infection). Cell type and time point are not known. Input material: PBMCs or a T cell subset sorted from them (not recorded which). CDR3 bases: TGTGCCAGCAGTTTATTGGGACAGGGGTCTGAAGCTTTCTTT. Its protein is CASSLLGQGSEAFF.